Following are 20 T cell receptor beta chains from one sample sequenced in a study of tumor-infiltrating lymphocytes in primary liver carcinoma. It was from 20-30 mg of unsorted bulk tissue that RNA and DNA were co-extracted. TCR beta cDNA was made from approximately 540 ng total RNA with a constant-region primer. For TCR beta, libraries were produced by three nested multiplex PCR rounds using slightly modified ARM-PCR. For approximately 11 cycles apiece, the opening two PCR rounds ran with TRBV1-TRBV30 forward primers and a C-beta reverse primer. TCRdb re-called the multiplex PCR reads with MiXCR, one entry per CDR3 protein. The sample contains 80,000 or so distinct CDR3 sequences, 71% of which appear only once. The sequenced material came from liver tumor tissue from sampling region 4. The sample's subset: tumor region T4, right-lateral pole. Receptors originate from a woman aged 55 to 70 with primary liver carcinoma and hepatitis B virus infection.

About this clonotype itself: This CDR3 fails to terminate in the conserved phenylalanine or tryptophan, so it likely reflects a read error. The chain joins TRBV19 to TRBJ1-1; no firm D call. In germline, CDR1 is LNHDA, CDR2 SQIVND (reference sequence). The CDR3 consists of 15 residues. DNA of the CDR3: TGCGCCAGTAGTATAGATGGCCTTTGGAACACTGAAGCTTTCCTT. It specifies CASSIDGLWNTEAFL.

A note on this clonotype: The CDR3 does not close with the conserved phenylalanine or tryptophan, likely indicating a read error. The limits of the CDR3 on the DNA are not certain, so only TCRdb's listed CDR3 is given. The chain has TRBV12-3 or TRBV12-4 and TRBJ1-1; the D call in the table, TRBD1, was not verified against the DNA. The CDR3 has 11 residues if both end residues are counted. The chain's CDR3 is CASSLAGMVFL.

About this clonotype: Lacking the conserved final phenylalanine or tryptophan, this CDR3 likely reflects a read error. The V and J genes are TRBV6-1 and TRBJ2-5; possibly TRBD2 for D (6 bases). Germline V gives CDR1 MNHNS, CDR2 SASEGT. This CDR3 contains 16 residues. The chain's CDR3 is CTNSDPTRVYQETQYL. The CDR3 DNA sequence: TGTACCAACAGTGACCCGACTAGGGTTTACCAAGAGACCCAGTACCTC.

Only a few counts were recorded for this clonotype. This may be a read error: a much more frequent sequence differs by one nucleotide. The chain recombines TRBV13 with TRBJ2-7, with 9 bases fitting TRBD2. The CDR3 covers 14 residues. V lost 8 bases and J lost 5; bases outside the gene matches: 10. Germline-derived CDR1 and CDR2 are PRHDT and FYEKMQ (reference sequence). CDR3 DNA sequence: TGTGCCAGCGGCTCCGTGGCGGGAGGGGACGAGCAGTACTTC. Translated: CASGSVAGGDEQYF.

Comments on this clonotype: A junction boundary mismatches the germline segment, possibly from a read error. V gene TRBV30 combines with J gene TRBJ2-7; the D gene could be TRBD1 or TRBD2 (5 bases each). The CDR3 runs 15 residues. Germline V gene lookup returns CDR1 GTSNPN and CDR2 SVGIG (reference sequence). The CDR3: CDWSEDGTTFYEQYF. In nucleotides, the CDR3 is TGTGACTGGAGTGAAGATGGGACCACTTTCTACGAGCAGTACTTC.

Note on this clonotype: Its ends do not fully match the called genes, so a read error is possible. This chain connects TRBV7-9 to TRBJ2-1; TRBD2 is a possible D gene (5 bases). Germline loops: CDR1 SEHNR, CDR2 FQNEAQ (reference sequence). This CDR3 has 15 amino acids. The CDR3 is CTSSPTMYSYNEQFF. The DNA for the CDR3 is TGTACCAGCAGTCCGACTATGTACTCCTACAATGAGCAGTTCTTC.

Comments on this clonotype: A read error may account for a junction end that differs from germline. V usage is TRBV29-1 and J usage is TRBJ1-2; the D is unclear. Germline V gives CDR1 SQVTM, CDR2 ANQGSEA. The CDR3 has 12 residues. The CDR3 spells CTVGGDIYGYTF. In DNA, the CDR3 is TGCACCGTTGGCGGGGATATCTATGGCTACACCTTC.

This clonotype was counted at least ten times. The chain couples TRBV6-1 to TRBJ1-5, with 7 bases that match TRBD1. This CDR3 has 14 residues. Trimming took 8 bases from V and 5 from J; bases not matched to a gene: 9. CDR1 is MNHNS, CDR2 SASEGT, per germline. CDR3 loop: CASFPEGAYQPQHF. The DNA of the CDR3 is TGTGCCAGCTTTCCCGAGGGGGCCTATCAGCCCCAGCATTTT.

On this clonotype itself: Sequence at one end of the junction differs from germline and may be a read error. CDR3 in DNA: TGTGCCTGCAGCCGCGTTGGTGCGGGGGCCGTGGACACTGAAGCTTTCTTT. This translates into CACSRVGAGAVDTEAFF. The V call is TRBV7-9, the J call TRBJ1-1, with a weak D call TRBD1 (6 bases). The CDR3 spans 17 residues. Germline CDR1 SEHNR, CDR2 FQNEAQ (reference sequence).

Of note for this clonotype: The junction departs from germline at one end; a sequencing error may be responsible. The V gene is TRBV11-3, the J gene TRBJ2-3; a weak D match, TRBD1 (6 bases). The CDR3 is made up of 13 amino acids. CDR1 is SGHNT and CDR2 is YENEEA in the germline V gene. CDR3 nucleotide sequence: TGTCCCAGCAGCCTCTTAGGGACAAATACGCAGTATTTT. Amino acids: CPSSLLGTNTQYF.

This clonotype was counted at least ten times. This chain uses TRBV6-5 with TRBJ2-1, with D possibly TRBD2 on 6 matching bases. V was shortened by 8 bases and J by 4 bases, with 18 bases between the two germline ends. CDR1 MNHEY and CDR2 SVGAGI come from the germline V gene. CDR3 length: 15 amino acids. The CDR3 coding sequence is TGTGCCAGCGACCAAGTAGCGGATGTTTACAATGAGCAGTTCTTC. It translates to CASDQVADVYNEQFF.

On this clonotype itself: A read error may produce the germline difference seen at one junction end. The chain is built from TRBV28 and TRBJ2-7; 7 bases are a match to TRBD2. Per germline, CDR1 MDHEN and CDR2 SYDVKM. CDR3 length equals 15 residues. CDR3 bases: TGTGCCAGCAGTTTCCGTCCAGCGGGATCCTACAAGCAGTACTTC. Residues: CASSFRPAGSYKQYF.

Only one count was recorded for this clonotype. Germline is not matched at one junction end, which may reflect a read error. The chain combines TRBV7-9 with TRBJ2-5; D gene uncertain. The CDR3 is 12 amino acids. From germline, CDR1 is SEHNR and CDR2 FQNEAQ (reference sequence). The CDR3 DNA is TGTGCCAGCAGGTTGGGGATGAAGACCCAGTATTTC. Its protein product is CASRLGMKTQYF.

In this sample, this clonotype turned up a few times. The rearrangement joins TRBV25-1 to TRBJ2-5, with D hard to call. The V end was cut by 4 bases, the J end by 1 base, with 19 bases between. Germline lookup yields CDR1 MGHDK and CDR2 SYGVNS. The CDR3 contains 17 residues. The CDR3 region has the DNA TGTGCCAGCAGTGTTCGGGCAGTGTCCGCTTTCCAAGAGACCCAGTACTTC. Its translation is CASSVRAVSAFQETQYF. The full variable domain, in which reference TRBV25-1 and TRBJ2-5 provide the parts outside the CDR3, is EADIYQTPRYLVIGTGKKITLECSQTMGHDKMYWYQQDPGMELHLIHYSYGVNSTEKGDLSSESTVSRIRTEHFPLTLESARPSHTSQYLCASSVRAVSAFQETQYFGPGTRLLVL.

This clonotype is medium-sized in the sample. The chain is built from TRBV11-1 and TRBJ2-7; 10 bases map to TRBD2. V lost 1 base, J lost 6 bases, and 3 bases stayed unmatched. The germline V gene has CDR1 SGHAT and CDR2 FQDESV (reference sequence). The CDR3 loop spans 14 amino acids. The CDR3 DNA sequence: TGTGCCAGCAGCTTAGACCTAGCGGGAGTCGAGCAGTACTTC. This translates into CASSLDLAGVEQYF.

The chain is built from TRBV7-2 and TRBJ2-1, with a tentative D call TRBD1 (6 bases). The CDR3 spans 15 residues. With 1 base removed from V and 10 bases from J, the gap between germline ends came to 17 bases. Germline CDR1 is SGHTA and CDR2 is FQGNSA. Written as DNA, the CDR3 is TGTGCCAGCAGCTTAGGAGGGGGAGCTCTACGAGAGCAGTTCTTC. Residues: CASSLGGGALREQFF.

The CDR3 sequence: CASTQGSLGGGEQYF. Written as DNA, the CDR3 is TGTGCCAGCACCCAGGGCAGTCTCGGGGGCGGCGAGCAGTACTTC. V usage is TRBV28 and J usage is TRBJ2-7, with D tentatively TRBD1 or TRBD2 (6 bases each). Trimming stripped 7 bases from V and 6 bases from J, with 22 bases between. The germline gives CDR1 MDHEN, CDR2 SYDVKM. The CDR3 sequence is 15 residues long.

With respect to this clonotype: As the CDR3 is not closed by the conserved phenylalanine or tryptophan, this likely results from a read error. This chain links TRBV11-3 with TRBJ2-3; 8 bases map to TRBD2. CDR3 length: 14 residues. Germline CDR1 reads SGHNT; CDR2 reads YENEEA. The CDR3 DNA is TGTGCTAGCAGCTTCAGGACTAGCACAGGTACGCAGTATTCT. Translation: CASSFRTSTGTQYS.

Note on this clonotype: Here the CDR3 omits its conserved ending phenylalanine or tryptophan, so a read error is the likely source. This chain uses TRBV7-8 with TRBJ1-1; D perhaps matches TRBD1 (6 bases). Germline loops: CDR1 SGHVS, CDR2 FQNEAQ. The CDR3 has 12 residues. This chain's CDR3 is CVSSSGDTEAFY. The DNA for the CDR3 is TGTGTCAGCAGTTCAGGGGATACTGAAGCTTTCTAT.

This chain uses TRBV11-2 with TRBJ2-5, with D unclear. The ends were cut back, 7 bases at V and 5 bases at J, with 17 bases in the middle. The germline gives CDR1 SGHAT, CDR2 FQNNGV. The CDR3 length is 14 residues. The CDR3 DNA sequence: TGTGCCAGCAACTTGAAGACGTTACAGGAGACCCAGTACTTC. It is translated as CASNLKTLQETQYF.